A single T cell receptor beta chain is shown here with its context. Its specificity is not known. Time point specified: week 47, end of study. Each dose delivered 300 ug of mutant IDH1 20-mer peptide subcutaneously with imiquimod. Astrocytomas found in donors were new, WHO grade 3 or 4, IDH1-mutant and ATRX-lost. Assay: immunoSEQ multiplex PCR; the TCRdb copy retains only in-frame clones and omits some. In the table there are about 85,000 clones, roughly 86% of which are singletons. Per germline, CDR1 MNHEY and CDR2 SVGAGI. Trimming removed 2 bases from V and 3 bases from J, with 13 bases in between. The CDR3 length is 15 residues. The data derive from a study of a mutant IDH1 vaccine in newly diagnosed glioma. The wider study: Averaging 40.4 years of age, treated patients were around 60% male and roughly 38% female. Most patients had received both radiotherapy and temozolomide, the prior options being radiotherapy, temozolomide, or both. Held at week 35, visit V12 was the safety follow-up, and visit V13 followed at week 47.

Here the sequenced sample was PBMCs, taken from a glioma patient whose treatment included an IDH1 peptide vaccine. This receptor was identified in a woman aged 50 to 60 with glioma. The rearrangement joins TRBV6-5 to TRBJ1-1; tentative D call: TRBD1 (6 bases). The CDR3, as DNA: TGTGCCAGCAGTTACACGTACAGGGAGGACACTGAAGCTTTCTTT. Translation gives CASSYTYREDTEAFF.